This T cell receptor (beta chain) was identified during a study of immune evolution from preneoplasia to lung adenocarcinoma. Trimming took 0 bases from V and 4 from J, leaving 12 bases between them. CDR3 length: 15 residues. Per germline, CDR1 SGHNT and CDR2 YYREEE (reference sequence). This table comes from immunoSEQ multiplex PCR, and its TCRdb copy is limited to in-frame clones, with some not included. Counted here are 11,000 to 15,000 clones, 65% to 90% occurring once; the ten biggest clones make up approximately 2.9%. The chain uses TRBV5-4 and TRBJ2-3; D is possibly TRBD2 (6 bases). The sequence came from a donor at least 70 years old with lung adenocarcinoma. Sequences were obtained from FFPE lung adenocarcinoma in situ tissue. The CDR3 bases are TGTGCCAGCAGCTTGGGACGGGAGCAAGCAGATACGCAGTATTTT. Protein: CASSLGREQADTQYF. Combining the CDR3 with reference TRBV5-4 and TRBJ2-3 gives the whole variable domain ETGVTQSPTHLIKTRGQQVTLRCSSQSGHNTVSWYQQALGQGPQFIFQYYREEENGRGNFPPRFSGLQFPNYSSELNVNALELDDSALYLCASSLGREQADTQYFGPGTRLTVL.